Only a few counts were recorded for the clone carrying this TCR beta chain. No antigen is known for it. The sample originates from a study of PD-1 blockade in classical Hodgkin lymphoma. General observations from the study: Diminished baseline TCR diversity has been reported in newly diagnosed patients relative to healthy donors. At C4D1, TCR diversity had climbed significantly for CD4+ cells, though not for CD8+ cells. Repertoire difference causes, possibly disease activity or prior therapy, remain undefined.

Brentuximab vedotin exposure varied, and every patient relapsed after autologous stem cell transplantation. Responses achieved at best were complete response, partial response or progressive disease. Using immunoSEQ multiplex PCR, the repertoire was profiled, and TCRdb retains in-frame clones only, with some absent. The sample carries 75,000 to 100,000 clones, over 80% recorded once. The V end was cut by 2 bases, the J end by 0 bases, with 10 bases between. This CDR3 contains 16 residues. CDR1 and CDR2 (germline): PRHDT, FYEKMQ (reference sequence). This clonotype originated in a human donor with classical Hodgkin lymphoma. The chain couples TRBV13 to TRBJ2-2; D is unresolved. The starting material was peripheral blood mononuclear cells (PBMCs), obtained at baseline. Here the CDR3 DNA reads TGTGCCAGCAGCTTAATGGGGATATCGAACACCGGGGAGCTGTTTTTT. It codes for CASSLMGISNTGELFF.